The text below deals with one T cell receptor (beta chain). The CDR3 is made up of 18 amino acids. Looked up from germline, CDR1 is MGHRA and CDR2 is YSYEKL. Trimming took off 2 bases at V and 1 base at J, with 17 bases between the two ends. These data originate in a study of blood T cell repertoires in COVID-19. On the study more broadly: Some COVID-19 samples were acute and others convalescent; all came from the United States, Italy and Spain. PBMCs, B-cell-depleted T cells, or T cells were the source of the cDNA or gDNA that made up the material.

As processed by the authors: Amplified reference gene primers provided the basis for estimating nucleated cell counts. Using immunoSEQ multiplex PCR, the repertoire was profiled, and TCRdb retains in-frame clones only, with some absent. The V and J calls and clone size come from that table; D and trimming were worked out from the DNA. In the table there are some 77,000 clones, approximately 83% of which are singletons. This clonotype was sampled from a man aged 65-85 years with acute or convalescent COVID-19. Source material: peripheral blood. This chain connects TRBV4-1 to TRBJ2-2; a possible D gene is TRBD2 (6 bases). The CDR3 region is CASSQRRLSGVNTGELFF. Written as DNA, the CDR3 is TGCGCCAGCAGCCAAAGGCGACTTAGCGGAGTGAACACCGGGGAGCTGTTTTTT.